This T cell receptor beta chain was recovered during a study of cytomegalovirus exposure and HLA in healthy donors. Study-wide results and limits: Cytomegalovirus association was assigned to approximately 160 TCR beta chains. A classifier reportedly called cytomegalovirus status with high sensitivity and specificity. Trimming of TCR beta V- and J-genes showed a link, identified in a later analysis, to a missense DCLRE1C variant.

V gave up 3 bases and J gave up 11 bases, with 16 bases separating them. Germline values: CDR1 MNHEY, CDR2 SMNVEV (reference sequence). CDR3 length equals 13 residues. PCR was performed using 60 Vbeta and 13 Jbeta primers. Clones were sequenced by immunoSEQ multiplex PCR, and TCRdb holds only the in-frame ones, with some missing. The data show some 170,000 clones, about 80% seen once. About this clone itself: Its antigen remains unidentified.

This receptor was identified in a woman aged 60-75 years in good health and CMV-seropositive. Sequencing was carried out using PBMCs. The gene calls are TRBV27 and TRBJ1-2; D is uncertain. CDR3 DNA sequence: TGTGCCAGCAGTTTTCCGGGCGGATCGGGGTACACCTTC. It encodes CASSFPGGSGYTF.